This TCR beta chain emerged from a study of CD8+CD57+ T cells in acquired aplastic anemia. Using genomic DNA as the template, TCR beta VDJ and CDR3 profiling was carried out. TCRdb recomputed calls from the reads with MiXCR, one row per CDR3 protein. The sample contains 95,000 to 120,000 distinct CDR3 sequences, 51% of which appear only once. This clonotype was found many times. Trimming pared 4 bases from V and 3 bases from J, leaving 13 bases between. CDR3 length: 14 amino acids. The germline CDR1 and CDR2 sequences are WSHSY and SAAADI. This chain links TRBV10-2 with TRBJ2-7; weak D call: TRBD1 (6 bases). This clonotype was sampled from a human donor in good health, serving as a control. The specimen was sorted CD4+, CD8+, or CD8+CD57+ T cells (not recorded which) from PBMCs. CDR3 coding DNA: TGCGCCAGCAGTGCATCTGGGACAAACTACGAGCAGTACTTC. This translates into CASSASGTNYEQYF.